This T cell receptor beta chain came from a study of T cell clusters in autoimmune cytopenias. Each sample's input was 200 to 300 ng genomic DNA, some 38,000 genome equivalents. According to its frequency, this clonotype is medium-sized. Germline V CDR1 and CDR2: WNHNN, SYGVQD (reference sequence). The CDR3 extends over 17 amino acids. One tube held mixed TRB-A and TRB-B primer pools for touch-down PCR. After re-calling the multiplex PCR reads, TCRdb lists one entry per CDR3 protein, DNA absent. This listing includes 3,400 or so distinct CDR3 sequences. The sample also formed part of further work on T cell repertoires in aging, cancer and after chemotherapy.

The chain carries TRBV10-1 and TRBJ2-3; TCRdb selects TRBD1, and the lack of DNA leaves this call unchecked. The clonotype comes from a human donor in good health. Sequencing was carried out using peripheral blood. This chain's CDR3 is CASSEPGTGRDSDTQYF.